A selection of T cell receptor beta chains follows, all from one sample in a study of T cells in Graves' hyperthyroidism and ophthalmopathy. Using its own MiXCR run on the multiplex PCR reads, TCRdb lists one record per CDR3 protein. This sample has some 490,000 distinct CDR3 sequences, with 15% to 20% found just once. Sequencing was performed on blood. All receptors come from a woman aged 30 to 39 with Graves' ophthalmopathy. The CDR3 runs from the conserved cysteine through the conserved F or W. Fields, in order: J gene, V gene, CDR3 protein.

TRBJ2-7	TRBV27	CASSFGGIPYEQYF
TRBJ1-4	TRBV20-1	CSARDWAQGTNEKLFF
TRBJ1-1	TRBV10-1	CASSESGTGWYTEAFF
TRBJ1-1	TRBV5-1	CASSFGTGKLMNTEAFF
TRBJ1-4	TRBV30	CAWSARRGDNEKLFF
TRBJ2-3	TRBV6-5	CASSWGGLADRSTDTQYF
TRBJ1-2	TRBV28	CASSLSRGEVHGYTF
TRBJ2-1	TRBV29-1	CSGTGGEGRRNNEQFF
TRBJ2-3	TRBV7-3	CASSLVQGNGWDTQYF
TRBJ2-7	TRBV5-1	CASSWTDLTYEQYF
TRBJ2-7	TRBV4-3	CASSRLGTGPYEQYF
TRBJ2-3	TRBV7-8	CASSLVGGVDTQYF
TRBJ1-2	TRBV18	CASSPRVAGDYGYTF
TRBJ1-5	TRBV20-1	CSAHRQGARQPQHF
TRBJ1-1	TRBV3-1	CASSQGRFAEAFF
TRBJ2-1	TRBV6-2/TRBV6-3	CASSTGLAGGPIHNEQFF
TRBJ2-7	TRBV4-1	CASSQEVGYSNLYEQYF
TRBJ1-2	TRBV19	CASSTRQGYTF
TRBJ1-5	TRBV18	CASSPEGQGYQPQHF
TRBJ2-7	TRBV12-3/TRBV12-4	CASSPRGRASYEQYF
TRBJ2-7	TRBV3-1	CASSQVMSEQYF
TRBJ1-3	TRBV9	CASSMGTALSGNTVYF
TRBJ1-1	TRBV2	CASEENTEAFF
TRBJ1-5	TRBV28	CASSSPTVGNQPQHF
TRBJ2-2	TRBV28	CASSLFRNKDDIAGGGTGELFF
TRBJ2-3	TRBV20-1	CSALSAAGETDTQYF
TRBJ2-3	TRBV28	CASSSGLNTDTQYF
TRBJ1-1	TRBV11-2	CASSGTGTRTEAFF
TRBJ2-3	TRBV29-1	CSVEASGLVGDTQYF
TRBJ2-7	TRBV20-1	CSASDLGPYEQYF
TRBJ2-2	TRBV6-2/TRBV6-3	CASRAGANTGELFF
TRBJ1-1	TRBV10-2	CASSELPGLREGSVEAFF
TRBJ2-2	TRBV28	CASSTSRWSGELFF
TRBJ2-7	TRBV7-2	CASSLAVRGYEQYF
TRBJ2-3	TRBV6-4	CASSDIAGEGSTDTQYF
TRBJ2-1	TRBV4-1	CASSQMRGPESYNEQFF
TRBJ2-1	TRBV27	CASSHSSYNYNEQFF
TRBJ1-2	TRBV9	CASSVEGFGYTF
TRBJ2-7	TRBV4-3	CASSQDLSNSYEQYF
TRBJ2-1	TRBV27	CATRLPYNEQFF
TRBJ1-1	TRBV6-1	CASSPRGGLNTEAFF
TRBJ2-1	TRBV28	CASRQGGNEQFF
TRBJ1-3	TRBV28	CASTLDGFAIYF
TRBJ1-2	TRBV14	CASSLGEYGYTF
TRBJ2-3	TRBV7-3	CASSAAPAADTQYF